This T cell receptor beta chain comes out of a study of PD-1 blockade in classical Hodgkin lymphoma. Overall study results and limits: CD4+ TCR diversity, unlike CD8+, climbed significantly by C4D1. The causes of the repertoire differences, possibly disease activity or prior therapy, remain undefined. Exclusion was the outcome for patients who began nivolumab under 1 year after ASCT. Complete responders matched newly diagnosed patients in baseline diversity.

Clones were read by immunoSEQ multiplex PCR, and TCRdb kept only the in-frame ones, dropping some. The sample lists nearly 60,000 clones; approximately 90% were seen once. Every patient was affected by relapse after autologous stem cell transplantation, while exposure to brentuximab vedotin was not uniform. On this clone itself: Its specificity is not known.

The receptor was isolated from a human donor with classical Hodgkin lymphoma. The sample here was peripheral blood mononuclear cells (PBMCs), taken before the second cycle of nivolumab.

The chain's CDR3 is CASSLGQRGTEAFF. CDR3 nucleotide sequence: TGTGCCAGCTCACTGGGCCAAAGGGGGACTGAAGCTTTCTTT. J is TRBJ1-1 and V is TRBV18; D might be TRBD1 (6 bases). V lost 4 bases, J lost 5 bases, and 14 bases lay in between. The V gene's germline CDR1 is KGHSH and CDR2 LQKENI. This CDR3 region has 14 residues.